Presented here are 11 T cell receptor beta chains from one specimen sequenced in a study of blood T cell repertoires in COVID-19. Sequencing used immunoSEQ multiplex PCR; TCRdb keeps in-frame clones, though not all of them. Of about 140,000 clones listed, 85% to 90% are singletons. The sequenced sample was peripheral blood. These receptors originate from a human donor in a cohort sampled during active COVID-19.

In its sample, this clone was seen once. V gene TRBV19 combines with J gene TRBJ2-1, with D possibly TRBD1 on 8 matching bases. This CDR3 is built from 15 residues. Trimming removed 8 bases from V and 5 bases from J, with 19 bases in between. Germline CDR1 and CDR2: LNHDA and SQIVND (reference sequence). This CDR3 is CASCPYRGGDNEQFF. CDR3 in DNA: TGTGCCAGTTGCCCCTACAGGGGGGGGGACAATGAGCAGTTCTTC. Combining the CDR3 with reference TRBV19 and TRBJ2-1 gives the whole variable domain DGGITQSPKYLFRKEGQNVTLSCEQNLNHDAMYWYRQDPGQGLRLIYYSQIVNDFQKGDIAEGYSVSREKKESFPLTVTSAQKNPTAFYLCASCPYRGGDNEQFFGPGTRLTVL.

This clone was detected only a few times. The CDR3 spells CASSPRGGRSGNTIYF. The CDR3 coding sequence is TGTGCCAGCAGCCCCCGAGGCGGGCGCTCTGGAAACACCATATATTTT. This chain connects TRBV13 to TRBJ1-3; no definite D call. Germline CDR1 PRHDT, CDR2 FYEKMQ (reference sequence). V lost 5 bases and J lost 0, with 14 bases in between. This CDR3 is built from 16 residues.

The CDR3: CASSGWSSTDTQYF. CDR3 bases: TGTGCCAGCAGCGGCTGGAGTAGCACAGATACGCAGTATTTT. The chain carries TRBV7-2 and TRBJ2-3, with D hard to call. CDR1 and CDR2 from the germline V gene are SGHTA and FQGNSA. The CDR3 is 14 residues long. V lost 5 bases, J lost 0 bases, and 9 bases lay in between.

DNA for the CDR3: TGTGCCAGTAGTACGACAGGGCCACGTCAGCCCCAGCATTTT. Translated: CASSTTGPRQPQHF. The chain joins TRBV19 to TRBJ1-5; TRBD1 matches 7 bases. Germline trimming cut 4 bases from V and 6 bases from J; bases unmatched to any gene: 6. The CDR3 sequence is 14 residues long. Looked up from germline, CDR1 is LNHDA and CDR2 is SQIVND (reference sequence).

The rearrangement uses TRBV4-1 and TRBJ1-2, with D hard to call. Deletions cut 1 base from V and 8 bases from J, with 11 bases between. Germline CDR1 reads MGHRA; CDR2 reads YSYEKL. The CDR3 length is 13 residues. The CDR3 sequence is CASSQAMAGGYTF. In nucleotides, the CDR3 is TGCGCCAGCAGCCAAGCGATGGCCGGGGGCTACACCTTC.

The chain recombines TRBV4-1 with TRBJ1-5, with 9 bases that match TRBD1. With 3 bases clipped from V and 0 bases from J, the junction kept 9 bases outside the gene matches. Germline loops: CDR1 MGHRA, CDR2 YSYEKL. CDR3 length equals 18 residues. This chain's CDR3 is CASSQRQGGSYSNQPQHF. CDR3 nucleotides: TGCGCCAGCAGCCAGAGACAGGGGGGGTCATATAGCAATCAGCCCCAGCATTTT.

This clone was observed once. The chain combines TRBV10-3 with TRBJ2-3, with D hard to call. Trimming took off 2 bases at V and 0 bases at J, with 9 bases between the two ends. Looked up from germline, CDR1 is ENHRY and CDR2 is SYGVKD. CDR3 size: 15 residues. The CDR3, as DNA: TGTGCCATCAGTGAGAGACTGGCCAGCACAGATACGCAGTATTTT. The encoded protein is CAISERLASTDTQYF.

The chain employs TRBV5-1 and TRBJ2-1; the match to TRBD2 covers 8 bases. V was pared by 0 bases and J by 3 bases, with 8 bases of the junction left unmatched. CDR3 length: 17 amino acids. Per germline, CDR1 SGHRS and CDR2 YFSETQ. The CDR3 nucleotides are TGCGCCAGCAGCTTGGAGCGGGGGTCGGACCGCTACAATGAGCAGTTCTTC. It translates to CASSLERGSDRYNEQFF. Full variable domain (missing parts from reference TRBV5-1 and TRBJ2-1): KAGVTQTPRYLIKTRGQQVTLSCSPISGHRSVSWYQQTPGQGLQFLFEYFSETQRNKGNFPGRFSGRQFSNSRSEMNVSTLELGDSALYLCASSLERGSDRYNEQFFGPGTRLTVL.

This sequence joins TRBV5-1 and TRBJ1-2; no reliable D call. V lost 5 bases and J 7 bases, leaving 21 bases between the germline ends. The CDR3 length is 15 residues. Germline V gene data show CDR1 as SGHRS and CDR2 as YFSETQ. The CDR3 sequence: CASRTAEGPVSGYTF. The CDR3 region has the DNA TGCGCCAGCAGAACAGCGGAGGGCCCTGTTTCTGGCTACACCTTC.

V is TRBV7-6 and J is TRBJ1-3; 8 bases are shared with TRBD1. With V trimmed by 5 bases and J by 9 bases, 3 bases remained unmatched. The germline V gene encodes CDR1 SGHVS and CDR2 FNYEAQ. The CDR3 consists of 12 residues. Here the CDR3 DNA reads TGTGCCAGCAGCATCGGACAGGGCACCATATATTTT. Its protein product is CASSIGQGTIYF.

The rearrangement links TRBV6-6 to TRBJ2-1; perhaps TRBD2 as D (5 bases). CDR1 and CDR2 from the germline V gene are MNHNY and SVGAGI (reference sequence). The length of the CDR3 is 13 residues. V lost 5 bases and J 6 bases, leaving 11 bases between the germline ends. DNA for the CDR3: TGTGCCAGCAGTGGACGGGGTGTCAATGAGCAGTTCTTC. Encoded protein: CASSGRGVNEQFF.